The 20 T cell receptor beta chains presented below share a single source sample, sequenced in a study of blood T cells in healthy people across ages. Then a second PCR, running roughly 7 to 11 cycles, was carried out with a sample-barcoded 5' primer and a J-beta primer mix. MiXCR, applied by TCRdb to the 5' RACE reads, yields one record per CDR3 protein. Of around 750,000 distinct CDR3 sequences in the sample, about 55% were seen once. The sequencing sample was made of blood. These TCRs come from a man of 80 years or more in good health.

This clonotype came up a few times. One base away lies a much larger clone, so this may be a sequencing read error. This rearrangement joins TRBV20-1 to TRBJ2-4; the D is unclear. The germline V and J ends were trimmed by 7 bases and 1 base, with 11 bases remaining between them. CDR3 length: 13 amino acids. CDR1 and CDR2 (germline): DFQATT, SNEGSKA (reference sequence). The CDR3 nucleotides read TGCAGTGGCGTCCACGGGGCCAAAAACATTCAGTACTTC. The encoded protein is CSGVHGAKNIQYF.

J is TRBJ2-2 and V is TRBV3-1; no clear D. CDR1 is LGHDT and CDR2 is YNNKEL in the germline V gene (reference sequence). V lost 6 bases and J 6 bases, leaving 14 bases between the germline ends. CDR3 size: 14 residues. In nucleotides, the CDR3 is TGTGCCAGCAGTCGTGACGTCTGGGCCGGGGAGCTGTTTTTT. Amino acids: CASSRDVWAGELFF.

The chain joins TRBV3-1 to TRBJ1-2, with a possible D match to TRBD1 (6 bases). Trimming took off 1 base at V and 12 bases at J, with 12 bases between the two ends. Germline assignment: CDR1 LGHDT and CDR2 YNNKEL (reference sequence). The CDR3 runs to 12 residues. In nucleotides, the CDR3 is TGTGCCAGCAGCCAAGGGGCACAGGGACACACCTTC. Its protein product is CASSQGAQGHTF.

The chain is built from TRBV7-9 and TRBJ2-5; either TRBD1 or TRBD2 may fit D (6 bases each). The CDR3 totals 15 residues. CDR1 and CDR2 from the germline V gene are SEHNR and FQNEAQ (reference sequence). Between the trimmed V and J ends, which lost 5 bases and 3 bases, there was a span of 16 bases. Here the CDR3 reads CASSQGGWQEETQYF. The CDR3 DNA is TGTGCCAGCAGCCAAGGGGGGTGGCAGGAAGAGACCCAGTACTTC.

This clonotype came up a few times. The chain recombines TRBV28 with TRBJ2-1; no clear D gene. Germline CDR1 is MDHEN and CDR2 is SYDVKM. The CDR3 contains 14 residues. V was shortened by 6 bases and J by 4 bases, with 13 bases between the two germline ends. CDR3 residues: CASSRTGRYNEQFF. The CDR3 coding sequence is TGTGCCAGCAGCCGAACTGGACGGTACAATGAGCAGTTCTTC.

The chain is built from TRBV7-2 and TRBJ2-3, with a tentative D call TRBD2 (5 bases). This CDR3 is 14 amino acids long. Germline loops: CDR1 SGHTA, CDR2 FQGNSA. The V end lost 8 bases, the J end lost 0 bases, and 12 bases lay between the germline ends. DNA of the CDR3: TGTGCCAGCGGCCGGGAACAAAGCACAGATACGCAGTATTTT. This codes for CASGREQSTDTQYF.

The CDR3 loop is CASSRTSLSYNEQFF. The CDR3 DNA reads TGTGCCAGCAGTCGTACTAGCCTCTCCTACAATGAGCAGTTCTTC. The gene calls are TRBV11-3 and TRBJ2-1, with D maybe TRBD2 (6 bases). Germline loops: CDR1 SGHNT, CDR2 YENEEA. Trimming took off 6 bases at V and 0 bases at J, with 12 bases between the two ends. This CDR3 region has 15 residues.

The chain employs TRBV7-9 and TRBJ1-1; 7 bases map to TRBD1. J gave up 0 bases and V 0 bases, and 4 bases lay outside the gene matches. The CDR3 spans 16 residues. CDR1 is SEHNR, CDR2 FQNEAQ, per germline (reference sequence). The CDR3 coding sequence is TGTGCCAGCAGCTTAGCGGCCGGGACAGTGAACACTGAAGCTTTCTTT. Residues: CASSLAAGTVNTEAFF.

CDR3 residues: CAISEWGGRSHNEQFF. The CDR3 DNA sequence: TGTGCCATCAGTGAGTGGGGCGGGAGGTCTCACAATGAGCAGTTCTTC. This chain links TRBV10-3 with TRBJ2-1, with 8 bases identical to TRBD2. Trimming took 1 base from V and 5 from J; bases not matched to a gene: 7. This CDR3 comprises 16 residues. Per germline, CDR1 ENHRY and CDR2 SYGVKD.

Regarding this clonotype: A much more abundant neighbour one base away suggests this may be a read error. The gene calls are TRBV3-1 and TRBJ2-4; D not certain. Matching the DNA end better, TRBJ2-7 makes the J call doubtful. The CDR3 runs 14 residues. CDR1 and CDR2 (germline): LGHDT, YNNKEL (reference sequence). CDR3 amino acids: CASSQGEAIYEQYF. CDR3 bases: TGTGCCAGCAGCCAAGGGGAAGCGATCTACGAGCAGTACTTC.

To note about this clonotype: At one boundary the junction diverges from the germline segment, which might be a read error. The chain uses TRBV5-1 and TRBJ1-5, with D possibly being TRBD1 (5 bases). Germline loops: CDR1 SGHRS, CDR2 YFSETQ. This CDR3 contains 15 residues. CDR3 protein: CASSLDPGGNQPQHF. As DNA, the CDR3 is TGTGCCAGCAGCTTAGACCCGGGGGGCAATCAGCCCCAGCATTTT.

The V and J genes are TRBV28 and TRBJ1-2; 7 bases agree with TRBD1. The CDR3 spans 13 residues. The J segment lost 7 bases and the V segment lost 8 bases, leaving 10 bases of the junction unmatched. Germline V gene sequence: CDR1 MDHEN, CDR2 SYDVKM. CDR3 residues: CASHDRAIGGYTF. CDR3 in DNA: TGTGCCAGCCACGACAGGGCGATTGGTGGCTACACCTTC.

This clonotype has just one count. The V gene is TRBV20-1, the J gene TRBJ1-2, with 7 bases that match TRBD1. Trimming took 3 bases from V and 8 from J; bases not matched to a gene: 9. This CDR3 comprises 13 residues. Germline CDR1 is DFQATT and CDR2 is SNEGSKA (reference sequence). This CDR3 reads CSARDTGAIGYTF. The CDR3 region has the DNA TGCAGTGCTAGGGACACAGGGGCTATCGGCTACACCTTC.

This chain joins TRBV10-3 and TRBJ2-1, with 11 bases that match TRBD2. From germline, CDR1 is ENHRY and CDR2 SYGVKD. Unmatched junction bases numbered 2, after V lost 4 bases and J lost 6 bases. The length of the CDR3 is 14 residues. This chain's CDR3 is CAISVAGGINEQFF. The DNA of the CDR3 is TGTGCCATCAGTGTAGCGGGGGGGATCAATGAGCAGTTCTTC.

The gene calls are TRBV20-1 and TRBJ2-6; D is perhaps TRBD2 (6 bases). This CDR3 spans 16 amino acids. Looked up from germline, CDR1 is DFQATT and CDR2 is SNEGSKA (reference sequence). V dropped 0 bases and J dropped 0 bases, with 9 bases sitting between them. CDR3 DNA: TGCAGTGCTAGAGAGGGGGGACCCTCTGGGGCCAACGTCCTGACTTTC. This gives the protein CSAREGGPSGANVLTF.

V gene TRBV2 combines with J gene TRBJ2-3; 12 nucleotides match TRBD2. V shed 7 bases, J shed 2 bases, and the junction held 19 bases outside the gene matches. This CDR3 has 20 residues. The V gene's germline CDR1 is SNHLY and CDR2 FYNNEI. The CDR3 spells CASNEPTSGRPKTFTDTQYF. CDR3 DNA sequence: TGTGCCAGCAACGAGCCGACTAGCGGGAGACCCAAAACCTTCACAGATACGCAGTATTTT.

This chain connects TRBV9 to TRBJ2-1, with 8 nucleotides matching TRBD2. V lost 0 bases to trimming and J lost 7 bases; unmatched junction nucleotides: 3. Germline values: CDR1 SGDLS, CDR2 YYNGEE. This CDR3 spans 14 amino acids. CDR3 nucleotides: TGTGCCAGCAGCGTAGTGACTAGCGTGAATGAGCAGTTCTTC. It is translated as CASSVVTSVNEQFF.

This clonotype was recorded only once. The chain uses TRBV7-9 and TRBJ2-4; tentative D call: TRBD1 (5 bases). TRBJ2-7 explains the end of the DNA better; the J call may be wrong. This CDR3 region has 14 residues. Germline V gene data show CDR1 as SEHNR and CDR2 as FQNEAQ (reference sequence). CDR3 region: CASSLKAEGVEQYF. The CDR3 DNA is TGTGCCAGCAGCCTAAAAGCCGAAGGGGTCGAGCAGTACTTC.

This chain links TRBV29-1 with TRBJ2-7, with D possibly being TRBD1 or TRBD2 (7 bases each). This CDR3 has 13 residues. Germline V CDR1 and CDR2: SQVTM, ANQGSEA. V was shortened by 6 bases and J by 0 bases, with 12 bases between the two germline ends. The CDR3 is CSVRGGSSYEQYF. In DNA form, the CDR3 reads TGCAGCGTCAGGGGGGGGAGCTCCTACGAGCAGTACTTC.

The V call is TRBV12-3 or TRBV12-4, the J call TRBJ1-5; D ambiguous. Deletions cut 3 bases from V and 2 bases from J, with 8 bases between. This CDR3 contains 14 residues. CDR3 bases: TGTGCCAGCAGTTTGCGGCGGGGCAATCAGCCCCAGCATTTT. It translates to CASSLRRGNQPQHF.